This passage covers 19 T cell receptor beta chains from one sample sequenced in a study of shared clonotypes between healthy human individuals. Sequencing used immunoSEQ multiplex PCR; TCRdb keeps in-frame clones, though not all of them. The sample has some 2,400,000 clones, 90% to 97% seen once. The sample comprised naive CD4+ T cells sorted from blood. Specified subset: CD45RA+ positively selected. All receptors derive from a man younger than 30 in good health.

The chain links TRBV27 to TRBJ2-5, with 7 bases identical to TRBD1. From germline, CDR1 is MNHEY and CDR2 SMNVEV (reference sequence). This CDR3 contains 14 residues. J lost 2 bases, V lost 4 bases, and 4 bases had no gene match. CDR3 sequence: CASSSDRTQETQYF. The DNA for the CDR3 is TGTGCCAGCAGTTCGGACAGGACACAAGAGACCCAGTACTTC.

Worth noting for this clone: The junction departs from the called germline gene at one end, perhaps through a read error. The V gene is TRBV4-1, the J gene TRBJ2-7, with D perhaps matching TRBD2 (6 bases). The CDR3 contains 13 residues. From germline, CDR1 is MGHRA and CDR2 YSYEKL. CDR3: CASSRNPGEVCNF. In nucleotides, the CDR3 is TGCGCCAGCAGCCGCAATCCGGGAGAAGTGTGCAACTTC.

V gene TRBV14 combines with J gene TRBJ1-4; the D is unclear. Trimming took 1 base from V and 2 from J, leaving 8 bases between them. There are 15 residues in the CDR3. Per germline, CDR1 SGHDN and CDR2 FVKESK. The CDR3 sequence is CASSQALATNEKLFF. CDR3 in DNA: TGTGCCAGCAGCCAAGCACTAGCGACTAATGAAAAACTGTTTTTT.

Remarks on this clone: Other DNA variants within this sample encode the same CDR3. This chain's CDR3 is CASSQEGEGKGGNQPQHF. CDR3 sequence (DNA): TGCGCCAGCAGCCAGGAGGGGGAGGGCAAGGGTGGCAATCAGCCCCAGCATTTT. This chain uses TRBV4-1 with TRBJ1-5; possible D gene TRBD1, 6 bases. Deletions cut 3 bases from V and 2 bases from J, with 20 bases between. This CDR3 spans 18 amino acids. Germline values: CDR1 MGHRA, CDR2 YSYEKL.

This clone has just one count. The CDR3 sequence: CASSLGGRGQPQHF. The CDR3 DNA reads as TGTGCCAGCAGCTTAGGGGGCAGGGGTCAGCCCCAGCATTTT. This chain uses TRBV11-1 with TRBJ1-5; D is possibly TRBD1 (6 bases). The CDR3 is 14 amino acids. With 1 base removed from V and 6 bases from J, the gap between germline ends came to 10 bases. Germline CDR1 reads SGHAT; CDR2 reads FQDESV (reference sequence).

CDR3 bases: TGTGCCAGCAGTTTGGGGGTGGTTCGGGAGGACGCAGCTTTCTTT. This gives the protein CASSLGVVREDAAFF. The chain uses TRBV28 and TRBJ1-1; tentative D call: TRBD1 (5 bases). Trimming removed 3 bases from V and 10 bases from J, with 21 bases in between. CDR1 and CDR2 (germline): MDHEN, SYDVKM. The CDR3 is 15 amino acids.

The chain couples TRBV2 to TRBJ1-6, with 9 bases that match TRBD1. Germline loops: CDR1 SNHLY, CDR2 FYNNEI. CDR3 length: 17 residues. After removal of 5 bases from V and 0 bases from J, the junction contained 5 bases not matched to a gene. This CDR3 reads CASSPGQGSSYNSPLHF. CDR3 DNA: TGTGCCAGCAGTCCCGGACAGGGGAGCTCCTATAATTCACCCCTCCACTTT.

The chain recombines TRBV12-5 with TRBJ1-6; D might be TRBD1 (5 bases). Germline V gene sequence: CDR1 LGHNT, CDR2 FRNRAP. Trimming took off 0 bases at V and 7 bases at J, with 13 bases between the two ends. The CDR3 sequence is 16 residues long. The CDR3 DNA reads as TGTGCTAGTGGTTTGGTCCTTGGGACGGAAAATTCACCCCTCCACTTT. Translation gives CASGLVLGTENSPLHF.

The gene calls are TRBV14 and TRBJ2-6; no clear D. The germline V gene encodes CDR1 SGHDN and CDR2 FVKESK. V gave up 4 bases and J gave up 3 bases, with 7 bases separating them. This CDR3 region has 14 residues. The CDR3 protein is CASSLGGGANVLTF. CDR3 in DNA: TGTGCCAGCAGCCTAGGTGGTGGGGCCAACGTCCTGACTTTC.

J is TRBJ2-1 and V is TRBV29-1; 10 positions match TRBD1. V gave up 7 bases and J gave up 7 bases; unmatched junction bases: 13. There are 15 residues in the CDR3. The germline V gene encodes CDR1 SQVTM and CDR2 ANQGSEA. Written as DNA, the CDR3 is TGCAGCGATCGTCTTCCGGGACAGGGGAGAAATGAGCAGTTCTTC. Residues: CSDRLPGQGRNEQFF.

Note on this clone: Other DNA sequences in the sample encode the same CDR3. The chain uses TRBV5-1 and TRBJ2-7, with 9 bases that match TRBD1. Trimming took 0 bases from V and 7 from J; bases not matched to a gene: 5. The CDR3 is made up of 14 amino acids. Germline V gene sequence: CDR1 SGHRS, CDR2 YFSETQ. CDR3: CASSLDRGRGEQYF. The CDR3 DNA reads TGCGCCAGCAGCTTGGACAGGGGGCGCGGTGAGCAGTACTTC.

For this clone: The identical CDR3 is also encoded by other nucleotide sequences in the sample. V is TRBV10-1 and J is TRBJ1-2; D not resolved. CDR3 length: 13 residues. V was clipped by 2 bases and J by 2 bases, with 6 bases between them. The V gene's germline CDR1 is WNHNN and CDR2 SYGVQD (reference sequence). The CDR3, as DNA: TGCGCCAGCAGTGAGGGCAGGAACTATGGCTACACCTTC. It yields the protein CASSEGRNYGYTF.

A word on this clone: Compared with germline, one end of the junction differs, possibly owing to a read error. V usage is TRBV5-8 and J usage is TRBJ2-7, with D tentatively TRBD1 (6 bases). Germline loops: CDR1 SGHTS, CDR2 YDEGEE. This CDR3 is built from 14 residues. CDR3 in DNA: TGTGCCAGCACCTTGGGACACCCCTCCTACGAGCAGTACTTC. Its protein product is CASTLGHPSYEQYF. Full variable domain (outside the CDR3, taken from reference TRBV5-8 and TRBJ2-7): EAGVTQSPTHLIKTRGQQATLRCSPISGHTSVYWYQQALGLGLQFLLWYDEGEERNRGNFPPRFSGRQFPNYSSELNVNALELEDSALYLCASTLGHPSYEQYFGPGTRLTVT.

In DNA form, the CDR3 reads TGTGCCATCGGGGGGAGGGTCACAGATACGCAGTATTTT. This encodes CAIGGRVTDTQYF. The chain combines TRBV10-3 with TRBJ2-3, with TRBD2 matching over 7 bases. Per the germline V gene, CDR1 is ENHRY and CDR2 is SYGVKD. CDR3 length: 13 residues. The J segment lost 2 bases and the V segment lost 8 bases, leaving 4 bases of the junction unmatched.

The chain combines TRBV28 with TRBJ1-6, with D maybe TRBD1 (5 bases). CDR3 length: 15 amino acids. V was clipped by 7 bases and J by 7 bases, with 17 bases between them. Germline V gives CDR1 MDHEN, CDR2 SYDVKM. The CDR3 loop is CASTRGGTGNSPLHF. CDR3 bases: TGTGCCAGCACCCGCGGGGGGACGGGAAATTCACCCCTCCACTTT.

The chain employs TRBV30 and TRBJ1-5; the D gene is possibly TRBD1 (5 bases). This CDR3 has 15 amino acids. Germline V gives CDR1 GTSNPN, CDR2 SVGIG (reference sequence). Trimming pared 0 bases from V and 10 bases from J, leaving 19 bases between. The CDR3 spells CAWSVRRGAEAPQHF. Written as DNA, the CDR3 is TGTGCCTGGAGTGTACGCCGAGGGGCCGAGGCACCCCAGCATTTT.

V is TRBV29-1 and J is TRBJ1-6; TRBD1 agrees at 7 bases. The germline V gene encodes CDR1 SQVTM and CDR2 ANQGSEA. The CDR3 is 13 residues long. V gave up 7 bases and J gave up 7 bases; unmatched junction bases: 7. The CDR3 region is CSALTGSNSPLHF. CDR3 DNA: TGCAGCGCCTTGACAGGGTCGAATTCACCCCTCCACTTT.

In its sample, this clone was seen once. Here the CDR3 reads CASSYIAGYGYTF. The CDR3 coding sequence is TGTGCCAGCAGTTACATCGCAGGCTATGGCTACACCTTC. The chain uses TRBV6-6 and TRBJ1-2; D remains unclear. Deletions cut 2 bases from V and 4 bases from J, with 8 bases between. The CDR3 is 13 residues long. Germline assignment: CDR1 MNHNY and CDR2 SVGAGI (reference sequence).

CDR3 DNA sequence: TGTGCCAGCAGCCTCGGTTTCGGGGGGACCTACGAGCAGTACTTC. Its translation is CASSLGFGGTYEQYF. The chain joins TRBV11-2 to TRBJ2-7; 7 bases agree with TRBD2. The junction had 9 bases not matched to a gene; V was cut back by 5 bases and J by 2 bases. The germline gives CDR1 SGHAT, CDR2 FQNNGV. This CDR3 contains 15 residues.